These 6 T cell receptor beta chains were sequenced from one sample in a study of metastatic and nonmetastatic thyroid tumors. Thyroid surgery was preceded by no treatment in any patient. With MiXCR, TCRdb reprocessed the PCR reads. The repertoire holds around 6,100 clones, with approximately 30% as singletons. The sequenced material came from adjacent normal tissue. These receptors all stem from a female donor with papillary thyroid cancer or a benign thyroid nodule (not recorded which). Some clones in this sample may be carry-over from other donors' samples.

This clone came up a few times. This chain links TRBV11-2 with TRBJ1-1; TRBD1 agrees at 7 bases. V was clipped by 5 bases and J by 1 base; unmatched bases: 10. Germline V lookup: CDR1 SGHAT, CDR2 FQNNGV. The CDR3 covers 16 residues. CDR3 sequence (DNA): TGTGCCAGCAGCCACCCAAGACAGGGAGGGAACACTGAAGCTTTCTTT. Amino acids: CASSHPRQGGNTEAFF.

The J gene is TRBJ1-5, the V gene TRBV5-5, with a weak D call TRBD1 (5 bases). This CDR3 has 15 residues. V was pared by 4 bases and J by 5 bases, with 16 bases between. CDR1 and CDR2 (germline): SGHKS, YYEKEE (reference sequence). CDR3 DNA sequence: TGTGCCAGCAGCCCCCGGGGGGAATTATATCAGCCCCAGCATTTT. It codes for CASSPRGELYQPQHF.

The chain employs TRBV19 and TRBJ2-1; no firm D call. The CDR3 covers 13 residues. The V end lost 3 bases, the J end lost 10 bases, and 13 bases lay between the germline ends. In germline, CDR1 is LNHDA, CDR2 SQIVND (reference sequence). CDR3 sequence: CASSMGRHGEQFF. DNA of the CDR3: TGTGCCAGTAGTATGGGTCGACATGGAGAGCAGTTCTTC.

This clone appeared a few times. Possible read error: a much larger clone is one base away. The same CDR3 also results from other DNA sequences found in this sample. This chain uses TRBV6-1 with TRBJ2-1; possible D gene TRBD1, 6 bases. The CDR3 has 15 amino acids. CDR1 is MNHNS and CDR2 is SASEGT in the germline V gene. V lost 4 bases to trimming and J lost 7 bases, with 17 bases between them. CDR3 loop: CASSARGPFGNEQFF. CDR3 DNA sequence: TGTGCCAGCAGTGCCAGGGGCCCCTTCGGAAATGAGCAGTTCTTC.

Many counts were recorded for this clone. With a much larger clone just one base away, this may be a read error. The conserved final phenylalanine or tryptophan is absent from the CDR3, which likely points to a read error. CDR3: CASSLSGGRGQETQYL. CDR3 DNA: TGTGCCAGCAGTCTTAGCGGGGGGAGGGGGCAGGAGACCCAGTACCTC. The chain links TRBV28 to TRBJ2-5, with TRBD2 matching over 10 bases. The junction had 11 bases not matched to a gene; V was cut back by 5 bases and J by 5 bases. This CDR3 has 16 residues. Germline V gene sequence: CDR1 MDHEN, CDR2 SYDVKM.

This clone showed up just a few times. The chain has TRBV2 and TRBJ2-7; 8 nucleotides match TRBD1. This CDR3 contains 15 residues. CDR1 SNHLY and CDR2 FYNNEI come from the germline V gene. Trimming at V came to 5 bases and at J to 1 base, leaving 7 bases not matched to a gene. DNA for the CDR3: TGTGCCAGCAGTCAACGACAGGGGATATCCTACGAGCAGTACTTC. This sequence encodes CASSQRQGISYEQYF.